The TCR beta chain described here comes from a study of blood T cell repertoires in COVID-19. TCRdb keeps only in-frame clones here, not all; method: immunoSEQ multiplex PCR. This table holds over 400,000 clones, about 89% found once. Germline V CDR1 and CDR2: LNHDA, SQIVND (reference sequence). V was shortened by 4 bases and J by 2 bases, with 9 bases between the two germline ends. There are 14 residues in the CDR3. Sequenced sample: peripheral blood. V gene TRBV19 combines with J gene TRBJ1-3; D might be TRBD1 (6 bases). This sequence was found in a woman between 50 and 59 years old with COVID-19, enrolled during active disease. The CDR3 DNA reads TGTGCCAGTAGTACCGCAGGGGCTGGAAACACCATATATTTT. Encoded protein: CASSTAGAGNTIYF. Together with reference TRBV19 and TRBJ1-3, the CDR3 gives the full variable domain: DGGITQSPKYLFRKEGQNVTLSCEQNLNHDAMYWYRQDPGQGLRLIYYSQIVNDFQKGDIAEGYSVSREKKESFPLTVTSAQKNPTAFYLCASSTAGAGNTIYFGEGSWLTVV.